The entry that follows covers one T cell receptor (beta chain) sequence. The antigen this receptor binds is unknown. Base-call qualities are not available, and no considerably larger clone is one nucleotide away. Each collaborating institution followed its own protocols to collect whole blood in K2EDTA tubes. Collaborator samples were shipped for TCRbeta analysis as frozen whole blood, isolated PBMCs, or DNA extracted from either sample type. The immunoSEQ Assay, a bias-controlled multiplex PCR, was used to amplify TCRbeta CDR3 regions from genomic DNA. Regarding the original processing steps: Within the assay, amplification of reference gene primers was used to estimate how many nucleated cells each sample contained. To quantify the absolute abundance of each unique TCRbeta CDR3 rearrangement, sequence reads were collapsed and filtered. For each sample, productive Simpson clonality was calculated as the square root of Simpson's diversity index across productive rearrangements. TCRdb provides this immuneACCESS table in a form limited to in-frame rearrangements. Some clones are lacking; in checked studies, under half of them reflect an unresolved V gene, and why the rest are absent is not known. The V and J calls and clone size were taken over from that table, and D and trimming were inferred from the DNA. This sample lists around 100,000 clones; about 80% were detected once. Jointly, the top ten make up 10% to 15% of the sample.

For CDR1 and CDR2, the germline V gene lists SGHTA and FQGTGA. There are 14 amino acids in the CDR3, from cysteine to phenylalanine inclusive. The only DNA kept is the CDR3, 42 bases in frame from the first base. V sheds 5 bases and J sheds 5 bases, leaving 16 bases between their ends. This sample is drawn from a study of blood T cell repertoires in COVID-19 (dated by TCRdb to 2020 to 2022). Looking at the study overall: The collaborator samples originated in the United States, Italy and Spain and spanned the acute and convalescent phases of COVID-19. The prospective study material was composed of cDNA or gDNA derived from T cells, B-cell-depleted T cells, or PBMCs. Deeply sampled blood TCRbeta repertoires from subjects exposed to, actively infected with, or recovered from COVID-19 were included in the dataset. The repertoires were released in a freely available public database meant as a resource for research on the immune response to SARS-CoV-2. The samples were drawn from the first 160 participants of the ongoing ImmuneRACE study and from 950 to 1,500 subjects provided by 6 global collaborators. The sample metadata nearly always contained a de-identified subject ID, COVID-19 status, age in years and sex. HLA class I and class II types, where available, came from metadata supplied by the sample provider rather than from assay-based typing.

On the study overall, not on this receptor specifically: How much clinical and demographic metadata was included differed by source and by participant, and the metadata was provided uncurated.

The sequence was collected from a human donor in a cohort sampled during active or convalescent COVID-19. The sample was peripheral blood. The chain is encoded by TRBV7-3 joined to TRBJ2-7; D gene: possibly TRBD1, on 5 matching bases. Read as DNA, the sequence is TGTGCCAGCAGCCCTCAACCGTCAGGGAACGAGCAGTACTTC. Its protein reads: CASSPQPSGNEQYF. Extended through the reference TRBV7-3 and TRBJ2-7 proteins, this CDR3 yields the full variable domain: GAGVSQTPSNKVTEKGKYVELRCDPISGHTALYWYRQSLGQGPEFLIYFQGTGAADDSGLPNDRFFAVRPEGSVSTLKIQRTERGDSAVYLCASSPQPSGNEQYFGPGTRLTVT.